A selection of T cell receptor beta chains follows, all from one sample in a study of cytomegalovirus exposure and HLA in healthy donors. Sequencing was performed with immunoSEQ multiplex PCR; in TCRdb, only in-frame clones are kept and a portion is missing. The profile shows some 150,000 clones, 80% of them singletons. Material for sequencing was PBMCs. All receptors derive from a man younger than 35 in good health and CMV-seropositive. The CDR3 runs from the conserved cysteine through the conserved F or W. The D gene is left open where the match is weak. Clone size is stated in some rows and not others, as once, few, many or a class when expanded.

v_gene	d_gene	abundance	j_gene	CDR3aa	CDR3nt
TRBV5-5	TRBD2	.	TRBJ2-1	CASSWAASGRYYNEQFF	TGTGCCAGCAGCTGGGCGGCTAGCGGGAGGTACTACAATGAGCAGTTCTTC
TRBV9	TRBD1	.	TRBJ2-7	CASSVAGGQGYEQYF	TGTGCCAGCAGCGTAGCTGGCGGACAGGGCTACGAGCAGTACTTC
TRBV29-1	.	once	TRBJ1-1	CSVEAGVNTEAFF	TGCAGCGTTGAAGCGGGGGTGAACACTGAAGCTTTCTTT
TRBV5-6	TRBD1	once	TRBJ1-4	CASSLEQGTNEKLFF	TGTGCCAGCAGCTTGGAACAGGGGACTAATGAAAAACTGTTTTTT
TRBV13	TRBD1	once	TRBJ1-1	CASSLEGARITTEAFF	TGTGCCAGCAGCTTAGAGGGGGCGCGGATTACCACTGAAGCTTTCTTT
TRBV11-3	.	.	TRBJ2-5	CASSPSVGARETQYF	TGTGCCAGCAGCCCCTCAGTGGGGGCTCGAGAGACCCAGTACTTC
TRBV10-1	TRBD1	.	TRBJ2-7	CASSDPGQGGPYEQYF	TGCGCCAGCAGTGATCCCGGACAGGGAGGTCCCTACGAGCAGTACTTC
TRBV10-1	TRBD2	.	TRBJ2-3	CASSESSGGPLYSTDTQYF	TGCGCCAGCAGTGAGTCTAGCGGGGGTCCCCTTTATAGCACAGATACGCAGTATTTT
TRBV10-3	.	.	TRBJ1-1	CAISEWVGAPNTEAFF	TGTGCCATCAGTGAGTGGGTAGGAGCTCCGAACACTGAAGCTTTCTTT
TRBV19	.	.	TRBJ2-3	CASSIDEITDTQYF	TGTGCCAGTAGTATAGACGAGATCACAGATACGCAGTATTTT
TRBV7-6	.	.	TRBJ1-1	CASSLVPLPARNTEAFF	TGTGCCAGCAGCTTAGTCCCTCTCCCCGCTAGGAACACTGAAGCTTTCTTT
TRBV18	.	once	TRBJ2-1	CASSPRRIDISYNEQFF	TGTGCCAGCTCACCCCGACGTATAGACATCTCCTACAATGAGCAGTTCTTC
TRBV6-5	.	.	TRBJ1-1	CASSYSVHTEAFF	TGTGCCAGCAGTTACAGCGTTCACACTGAAGCTTTCTTT
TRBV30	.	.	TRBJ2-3	CAWSPRFGRTDTQYF	TGTGCCTGGAGCCCCCGATTCGGGAGAACAGATACGCAGTATTTT
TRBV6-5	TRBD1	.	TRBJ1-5	CASSWTGEDQPQHF	TGTGCCAGCAGCTGGACAGGGGAGGATCAGCCCCAGCATTTT
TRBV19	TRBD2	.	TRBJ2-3	CASSAAGLALDTQYF	TGTGCCAGTAGCGCGGCGGGACTAGCTTTAGATACGCAGTATTTT
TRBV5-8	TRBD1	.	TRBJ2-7	CASSRRTGNGYEQYF	TGTGCCAGCAGCCGAAGGACAGGGAACGGTTACGAGCAGTACTTC
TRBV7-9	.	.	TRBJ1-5	CASSLPGGQPQHF	TGTGCCAGCAGCCTACCGGGGGGTCAGCCCCAGCATTTT
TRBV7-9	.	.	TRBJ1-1	CASSHTGSAEAFF	TGTGCCAGCAGCCACACAGGGAGCGCTGAAGCTTTCTTT
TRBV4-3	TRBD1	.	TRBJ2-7	CASSQRTGGGPEQYF	TGCGCCAGCAGCCAGAGGACAGGGGGCGGGCCCGAGCAGTACTTC
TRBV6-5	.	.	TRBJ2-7	CASRDISYEQYF	TGTGCCAGCAGGGACATCTCCTACGAGCAGTACTTC
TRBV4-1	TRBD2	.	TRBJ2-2	CASSQVWGGGGASGELFF	TGCGCCAGCAGCCAAGTTTGGGGGGGCGGGGGGGCCTCCGGGGAGCTGTTTTTT
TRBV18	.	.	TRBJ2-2	CASSPDSLNTGELFF	TGTGCCAGCTCACCCGACAGCCTGAACACCGGGGAGCTGTTTTTT
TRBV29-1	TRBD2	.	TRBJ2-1	CSTSHFLAGGYNEQFF	TGCAGCACCTCCCATTTTCTAGCGGGAGGGTACAATGAGCAGTTCTTC
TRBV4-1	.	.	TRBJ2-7	CASSQDGGTYEQYF	TGCGCCAGCAGCCAAGATGGAGGTACCTACGAGCAGTACTTC
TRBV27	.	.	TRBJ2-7	CASSYDRMGYEQYF	TGTGCCAGCAGTTACGACAGGATGGGCTACGAGCAGTACTTC
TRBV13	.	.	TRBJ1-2	CASSRSGSGYTF	TGTGCCAGCAGCAGGAGTGGGAGCGGCTACACCTTC
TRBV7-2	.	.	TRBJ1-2	CASSLYSNYGYTF	TGTGCCAGCAGCTTATACAGTAACTATGGCTACACCTTC
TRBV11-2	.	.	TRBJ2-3	CASSPGTDTQYF	TGTGCCAGCAGCCCGGGCACAGATACGCAGTATTTT
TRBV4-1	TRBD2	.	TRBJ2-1	CASSQGLAGKGYNEQFF	TGCGCCAGCAGCCAAGGGCTAGCGGGAAAAGGGTACAATGAGCAGTTCTTC
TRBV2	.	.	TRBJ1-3	CASSPDLGNTIYF	TGTGCCAGCAGCCCTGACTTGGGAAACACCATATATTTT
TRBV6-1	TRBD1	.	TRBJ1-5	CASSELSGGNQPQHF	TGTGCCAGCAGTGAACTTTCAGGGGGGAATCAGCCCCAGCATTTT
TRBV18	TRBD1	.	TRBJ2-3	CASSIATGVQDTQYF	TGTGCCAGCTCAATCGCAACAGGGGTTCAAGATACGCAGTATTTT
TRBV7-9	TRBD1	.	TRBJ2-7	CASSLRTGGDEQYF	TGTGCCAGCAGCCTCAGGACAGGGGGCGACGAGCAGTACTTC
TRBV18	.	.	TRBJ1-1	CASSKETGLLNSNTEAFF	TGTGCCAGCTCAAAAGAAACAGGGTTGTTAAATTCGAACACTGAAGCTTTCTTT
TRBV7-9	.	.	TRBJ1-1	CASSTSIREAFF	TGTGCCAGCAGCACGTCTATTAGGGAGGCTTTCTTT
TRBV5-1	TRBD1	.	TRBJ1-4	CASSLGTGLGEKLFF	TGCGCCAGCAGCTTGGGGACAGGGCTTGGAGAAAAACTGTTTTTT
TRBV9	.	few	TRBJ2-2	CASSVVPSEHTGELFF	TGTGCCAGCAGCGTAGTTCCTAGCGAGCACACCGGGGAGCTGTTTTTT
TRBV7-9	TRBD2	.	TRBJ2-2	CAAIVAGGPGTGELFF	TGTGCGGCGATTGTGGCGGGGGGGCCTGGCACCGGGGAGCTGTTTTTT
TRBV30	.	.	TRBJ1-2	CAWSGSQGSYTF	TGTGCCTGGAGTGGAAGTCAGGGTTCCTACACCTTC
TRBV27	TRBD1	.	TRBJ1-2	CASSGTGVWGYTF	TGTGCCAGCAGTGGCACAGGGGTCTGGGGCTACACCTTC
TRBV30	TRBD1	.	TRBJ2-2	CAWSKGTGGVYPNTGELFF	TGTGCCTGGAGTAAAGGTACAGGGGGAGTCTATCCGAACACCGGGGAGCTGTTTTTT
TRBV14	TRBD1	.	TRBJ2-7	CASSRASGTGRYEQYF	TGTGCCAGCAGCAGAGCGTCCGGGACAGGCCGTTACGAGCAGTACTTC
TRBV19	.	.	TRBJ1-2	CASSIGQQNYGYTF	TGTGCCAGTAGTATAGGACAGCAGAACTATGGCTACACCTTC
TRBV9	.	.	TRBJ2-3	CASSVTRASTDTQYF	TGTGCCAGCAGCGTAACCAGGGCGAGCACAGATACGCAGTATTTT